This T cell receptor (beta chain) was recorded in a study of CD8 T cells in ankylosing spondylitis. Study results and limitations: Typical of ankylosing spondylitis blood, it appeared, was a TCR beta motif of fewer than ten highly homologous variants. From matched ankylosing spondylitis synovial fluid, disease-linked clones were reportedly recovered at significantly enriched levels. CD8+ disease-linked clones were present at relatively low frequencies in blood.

In germline, CDR1 is DFQATT, CDR2 SNEGSKA (reference sequence). This CDR3 is built from 14 residues. The V and J ends lost 6 bases and 2 bases, in that order; junction bases with no gene match: 10. Molecular-barcoded quantitative 5'-RACE produced these TCR beta libraries. TCRdb processed the 5' RACE reads anew with MiXCR; each CDR3 protein has one entry. The table records almost 250,000 distinct CDR3 sequences, roughly 32% of them present only once. Points on this clonotype: Its antigen is unidentified.

The sequenced material came from blood, either unsorted or a sorted T cell fraction (not recorded which). The gene calls are TRBV20-1 and TRBJ2-7; 7 bases align to TRBD1. This TCR came from a male donor with ankylosing spondylitis or in good health (not recorded which). The CDR3 reads CSAAARDSPYEQYF. The CDR3 nucleotides read TGCAGTGCCGCAGCCCGGGACAGTCCCTACGAGCAGTACTTC.